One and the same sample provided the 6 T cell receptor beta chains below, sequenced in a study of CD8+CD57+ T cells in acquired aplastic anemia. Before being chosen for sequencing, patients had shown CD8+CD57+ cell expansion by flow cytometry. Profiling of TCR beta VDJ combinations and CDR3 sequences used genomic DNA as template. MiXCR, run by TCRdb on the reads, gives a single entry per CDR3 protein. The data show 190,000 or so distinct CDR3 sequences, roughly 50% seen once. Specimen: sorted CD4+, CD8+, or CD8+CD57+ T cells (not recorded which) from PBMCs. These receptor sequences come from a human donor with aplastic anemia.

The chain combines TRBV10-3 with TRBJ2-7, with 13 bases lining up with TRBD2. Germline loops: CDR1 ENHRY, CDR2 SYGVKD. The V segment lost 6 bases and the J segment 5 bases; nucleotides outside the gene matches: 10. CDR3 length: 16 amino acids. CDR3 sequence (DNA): TGTGCCATCAGCCTCGGACTAGCGGGAGAGGCCAACGAGCAGTACTTC. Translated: CAISLGLAGEANEQYF.

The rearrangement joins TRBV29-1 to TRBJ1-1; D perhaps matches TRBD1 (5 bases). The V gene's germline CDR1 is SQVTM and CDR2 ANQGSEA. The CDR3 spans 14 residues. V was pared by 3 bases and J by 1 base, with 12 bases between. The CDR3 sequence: CSVDLQGRNTEAFF. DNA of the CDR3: TGCAGCGTTGACTTGCAGGGAAGGAACACTGAAGCTTTCTTT. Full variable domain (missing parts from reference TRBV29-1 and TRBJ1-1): SAVISQKPSRDICQRGTSLTIQCQVDSQVTMMFWYRQQPGQSLTLIATANQGSEATYESGFVIDKFPISRPNLTFSTLTVSNMSPEDSSIYLCSVDLQGRNTEAFFGQGTRLTVV.

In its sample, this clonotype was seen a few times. CDR3 bases: TGTGCCAGCAGCCAACCACAGGGGGTAGGGGGAGATACGCAGTATTTT. Protein product: CASSQPQGVGGDTQYF. The rearrangement links TRBV3-1 to TRBJ2-3; 8 bases align to TRBD1. Trimming cost V 2 bases and J 5 bases; bases outside gene matches: 9. Germline-derived CDR1 and CDR2 are LGHDT and YNNKEL (reference sequence). This CDR3 contains 16 residues.

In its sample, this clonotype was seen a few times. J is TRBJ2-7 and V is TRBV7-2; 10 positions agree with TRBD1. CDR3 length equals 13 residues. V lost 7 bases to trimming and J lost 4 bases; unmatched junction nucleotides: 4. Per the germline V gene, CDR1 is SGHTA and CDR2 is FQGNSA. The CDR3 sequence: CASTRDRGYEQYF. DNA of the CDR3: TGTGCCAGCACCCGGGACAGGGGATACGAGCAGTACTTC.

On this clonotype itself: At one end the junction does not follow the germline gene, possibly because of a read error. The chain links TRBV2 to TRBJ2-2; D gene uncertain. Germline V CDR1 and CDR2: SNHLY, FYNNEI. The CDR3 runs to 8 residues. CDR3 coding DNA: TGTGCCAGCAGTCTACTGGGGTTT. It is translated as CASSLLGF.

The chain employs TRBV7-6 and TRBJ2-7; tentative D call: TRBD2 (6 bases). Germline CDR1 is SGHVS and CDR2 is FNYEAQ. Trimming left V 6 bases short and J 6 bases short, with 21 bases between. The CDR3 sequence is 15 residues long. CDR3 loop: CASSLNGGAPTEQYF. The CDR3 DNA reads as TGTGCCAGCAGTCTTAACGGAGGGGCGCCTACCGAGCAGTACTTC.